This T cell receptor (beta chain) was found in a study of cytomegalovirus exposure and HLA in healthy donors. For the study at large: Unique TCR beta sequences numbering approximately 120 million came from some 200 million T cells in an earlier analysis. Broader study findings: Upon later analysis, HLA-associated TCR beta chains proved more clonally expanded than other, equally common chains.

Primers: 60 Vbeta forward and 13 Jbeta reverse. Here immunoSEQ multiplex PCR was the method, and the copy in TCRdb shows in-frame clones only, minus some. Of approximately 140,000 clones in the sample, around 79% are singletons; the top ten hold about 6.9%. This clone has just one count. As yet, its antigen is unknown. CDR1 LNHDA and CDR2 SQIVND come from the germline V gene (reference sequence). The CDR3 loop spans 15 amino acids. Trimming removed 6 bases at V and 0 bases at J, with 14 bases between. This chain uses TRBV19 with TRBJ1-1; perhaps TRBD1 as D (6 bases). The material sequenced was PBMCs. The TCR comes from a woman aged 40 to 50 in good health and CMV-seropositive. CDR3 amino acids: CASSDQGLMNTEAFF. CDR3 sequence (DNA): TGTGCCAGTAGCGATCAGGGGCTAATGAACACTGAAGCTTTCTTT.